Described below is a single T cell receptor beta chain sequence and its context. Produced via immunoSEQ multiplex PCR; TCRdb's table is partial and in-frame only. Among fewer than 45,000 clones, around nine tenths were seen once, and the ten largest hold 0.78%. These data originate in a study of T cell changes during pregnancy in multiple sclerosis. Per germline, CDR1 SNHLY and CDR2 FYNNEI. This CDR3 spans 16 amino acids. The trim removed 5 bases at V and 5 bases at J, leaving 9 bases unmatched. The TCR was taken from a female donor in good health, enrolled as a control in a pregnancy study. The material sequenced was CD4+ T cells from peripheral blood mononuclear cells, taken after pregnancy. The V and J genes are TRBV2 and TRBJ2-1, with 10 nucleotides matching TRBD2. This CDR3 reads CASSSQTSGSDNEQFF. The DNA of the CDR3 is TGTGCCAGCAGTTCGCAGACTAGCGGGTCCGACAATGAGCAGTTCTTC.